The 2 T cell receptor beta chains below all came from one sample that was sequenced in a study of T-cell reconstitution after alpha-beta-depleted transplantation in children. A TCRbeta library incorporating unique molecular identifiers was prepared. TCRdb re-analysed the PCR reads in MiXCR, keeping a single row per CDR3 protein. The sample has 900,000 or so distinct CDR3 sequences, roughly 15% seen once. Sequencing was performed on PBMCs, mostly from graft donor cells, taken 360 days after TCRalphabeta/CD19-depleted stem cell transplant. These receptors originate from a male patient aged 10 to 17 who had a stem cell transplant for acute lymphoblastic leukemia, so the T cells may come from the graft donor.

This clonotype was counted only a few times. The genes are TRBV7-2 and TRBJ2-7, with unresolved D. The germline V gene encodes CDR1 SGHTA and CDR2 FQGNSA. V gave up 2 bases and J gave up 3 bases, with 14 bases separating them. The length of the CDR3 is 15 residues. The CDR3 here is CASSLIYIPNYEQYF. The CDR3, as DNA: TGTGCCAGCAGCTTAATTTATATTCCTAACTACGAGCAGTACTTC.

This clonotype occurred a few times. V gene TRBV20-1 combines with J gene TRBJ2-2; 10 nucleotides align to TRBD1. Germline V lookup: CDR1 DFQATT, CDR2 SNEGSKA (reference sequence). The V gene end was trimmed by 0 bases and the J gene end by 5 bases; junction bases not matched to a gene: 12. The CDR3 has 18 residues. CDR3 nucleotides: TGCAGTGCTAGAGACCATTTGGACAGGGGGGAAGAAACCGGGGAGCTGTTTTTT. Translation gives CSARDHLDRGEETGELFF.